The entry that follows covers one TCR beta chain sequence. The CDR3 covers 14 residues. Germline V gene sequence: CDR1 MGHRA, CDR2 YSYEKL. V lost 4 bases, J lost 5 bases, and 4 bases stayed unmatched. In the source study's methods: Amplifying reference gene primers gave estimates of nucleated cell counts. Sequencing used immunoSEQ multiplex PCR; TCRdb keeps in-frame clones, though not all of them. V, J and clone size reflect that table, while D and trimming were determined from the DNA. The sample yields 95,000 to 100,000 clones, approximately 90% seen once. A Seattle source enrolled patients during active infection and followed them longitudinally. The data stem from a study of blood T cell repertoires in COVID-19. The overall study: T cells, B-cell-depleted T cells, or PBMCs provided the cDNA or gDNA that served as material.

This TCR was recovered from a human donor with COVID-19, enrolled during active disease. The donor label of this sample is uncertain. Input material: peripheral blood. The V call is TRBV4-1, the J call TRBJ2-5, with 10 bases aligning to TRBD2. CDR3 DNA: TGCGCCAGCAGCCCCGGGACTAGCGATGAGACCCAGTACTTC. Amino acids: CASSPGTSDETQYF.